The next 10 T cell receptor beta chains were all read from a single sample in a study of blood T cell repertoires in COVID-19. Sequencing was performed with immunoSEQ multiplex PCR; in TCRdb, only in-frame clones are kept and a portion is missing. Of about 270,000 clones in the sample, 65% to 90% were seen once. The specimen was peripheral blood. These receptors all come from a human donor in a cohort sampled during active COVID-19.

The genes are TRBV11-2 and TRBJ2-1; 7 bases align to TRBD2. The germline V gene has CDR1 SGHAT and CDR2 FQNNGV. With V trimmed by 5 bases and J by 6 bases, 10 bases remained unmatched. This CDR3 spans 15 amino acids. In nucleotides, the CDR3 is TGTGCCAGCAGCACACTAGCGACTACAGCCAATGAGCAGTTCTTC. Translation gives CASSTLATTANEQFF. Complete variable domain (other parts from reference TRBV11-2 and TRBJ2-1): EAGVAQSPRYKIIEKRQSVAFWCNPISGHATLYWYQQILGQGPKLLIQFQNNGVVDDSQLPKDRFSAERLKGVDSTLKIQPAKLEDSAVYLCASSTLATTANEQFFGPGTRLTVL.

J is TRBJ2-7 and V is TRBV6-5; perhaps TRBD2 as D (5 bases). The length of the CDR3 is 13 residues. Germline V gene lookup returns CDR1 MNHEY and CDR2 SVGAGI. Between the trimmed V and J ends, which lost 3 bases and 3 bases, there was a span of 9 bases. CDR3 residues: CASSYYGIYEQYF. DNA for the CDR3: TGTGCCAGCAGTTATTACGGGATCTACGAGCAGTACTTC.

With respect to this clone: This may be a read error, as it is one base from a much larger clone. The chain recombines TRBV28 with TRBJ1-2; D call uncertain. This CDR3 has 13 residues. V was trimmed by 2 bases and J by 0 bases, leaving 4 bases between them. CDR1 and CDR2 (germline): MDHEN, SYDVKM. The CDR3 here is CASSLGANYGYTF. In DNA form, the CDR3 reads TGTGCCAGCAGTTTAGGAGCTAACTATGGCTACACCTTC.

This chain joins TRBV6-5 and TRBJ2-1; D is possibly TRBD2 (6 bases). The CDR3 covers 13 residues. The germline V and J ends were trimmed by 8 bases and 10 bases, with 18 bases remaining between them. CDR1 is MNHEY and CDR2 is SVGAGI in the germline V gene. CDR3 loop: CASRKPGLPEQFF. CDR3 nucleotides: TGTGCCAGCCGTAAACCCGGACTACCCGAGCAGTTCTTC.

The J gene is TRBJ2-2, the V gene TRBV12-3 or TRBV12-4; D is unclear. V was trimmed by 3 bases and J by 7 bases, leaving 6 bases between them. The CDR3 totals 12 residues. CDR3 sequence (DNA): TGTGCCAGCAGTTTCCCCTTCGGGGAGCTGTTTTTT. Translation: CASSFPFGELFF.

The chain couples TRBV6-1 to TRBJ2-5; D ambiguous. Looked up from germline, CDR1 is MNHNS and CDR2 is SASEGT. V was shortened by 0 bases and J by 1 base, with 6 bases between the two germline ends. The CDR3 is 14 amino acids. In nucleotides, the CDR3 is TGTGCCAGCAGTGAAGCGACTGCCCAAGAGACCCAGTACTTC. This gives the protein CASSEATAQETQYF.

For the CDR3, the DNA is TGTGCCAGCGGGCACAGGGGGCGCTCACCGACTGGGGCCAACGTCCTGACTTTC. This sequence encodes CASGHRGRSPTGANVLTF. The V gene is TRBV27, the J gene TRBJ2-6; 9 bases align to TRBD1. This CDR3 region has 18 residues. Germline trimming cut 8 bases from V and 2 bases from J; bases unmatched to any gene: 13. CDR1 and CDR2 from the germline V gene are MNHEY and SMNVEV (reference sequence).

The chain is built from TRBV10-1 and TRBJ2-1, with TRBD2 identical over 7 bases. Germline V gene lookup returns CDR1 WNHNN and CDR2 SYGVQD (reference sequence). There are 16 residues in the CDR3. After removal of 4 bases from V and 8 bases from J, the junction contained 14 bases not matched to a gene. CDR3 region: CASSVPQWRGSYEQFF. DNA for the CDR3: TGCGCCAGCAGTGTTCCCCAGTGGCGCGGGAGCTATGAGCAGTTCTTC.

The CDR3 nucleotides are TGTGCCAGCAGTTCATCACAGGGGTATCGCAATCAGCCCCAGCATTTT. Its protein product is CASSSSQGYRNQPQHF. This chain links TRBV27 with TRBJ1-5; 7 nucleotides agree with TRBD1. Germline lookup yields CDR1 MNHEY and CDR2 SMNVEV (reference sequence). The V segment lost 4 bases and the J segment 2 bases; nucleotides outside the gene matches: 8. The CDR3 has 16 residues.

The gene calls are TRBV5-4 and TRBJ2-7; 7 nucleotides match TRBD2. This CDR3 has 15 residues. The V and J ends lost 0 bases and 2 bases, in that order; junction bases with no gene match: 5. Germline assignment: CDR1 SGHNT and CDR2 YYREEE (reference sequence). CDR3 protein: CASSLDRGVTYEQYF. The CDR3 region has the DNA TGTGCCAGCAGCTTGGATCGGGGGGTGACCTACGAGCAGTACTTC.